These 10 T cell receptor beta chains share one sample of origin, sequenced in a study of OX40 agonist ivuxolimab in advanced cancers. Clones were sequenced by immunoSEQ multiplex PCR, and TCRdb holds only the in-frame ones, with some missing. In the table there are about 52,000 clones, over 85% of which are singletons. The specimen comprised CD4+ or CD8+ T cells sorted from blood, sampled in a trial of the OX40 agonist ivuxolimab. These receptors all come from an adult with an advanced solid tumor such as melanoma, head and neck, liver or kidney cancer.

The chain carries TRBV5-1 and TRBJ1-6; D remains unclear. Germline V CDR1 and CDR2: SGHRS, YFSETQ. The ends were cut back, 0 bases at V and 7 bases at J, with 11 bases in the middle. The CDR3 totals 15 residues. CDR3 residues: CASSLVPQTNSPLHF. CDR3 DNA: TGCGCCAGCAGCTTGGTCCCCCAGACCAATTCACCCCTCCACTTT.

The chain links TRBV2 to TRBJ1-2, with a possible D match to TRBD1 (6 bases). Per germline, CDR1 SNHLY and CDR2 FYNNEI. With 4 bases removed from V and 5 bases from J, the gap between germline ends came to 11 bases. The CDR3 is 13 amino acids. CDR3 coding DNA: TGTGCCAGCAGTGGGACAGCCTATTATGGCTACACCTTC. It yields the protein CASSGTAYYGYTF.

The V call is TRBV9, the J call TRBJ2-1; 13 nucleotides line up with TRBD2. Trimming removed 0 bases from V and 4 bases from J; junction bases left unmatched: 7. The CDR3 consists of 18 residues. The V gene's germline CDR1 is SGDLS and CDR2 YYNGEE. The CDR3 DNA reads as TGTGCCAGCAGCGTAGAAAGACTAGCGGGAGGAAAGTACAATGAGCAGTTCTTC. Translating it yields CASSVERLAGGKYNEQFF.

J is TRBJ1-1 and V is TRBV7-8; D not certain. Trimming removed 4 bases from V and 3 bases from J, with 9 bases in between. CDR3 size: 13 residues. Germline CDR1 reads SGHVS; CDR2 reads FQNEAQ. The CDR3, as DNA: TGTGCCAGCAGCTCCGGAGGATACACTGAAGCTTTCTTT. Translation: CASSSGGYTEAFF.

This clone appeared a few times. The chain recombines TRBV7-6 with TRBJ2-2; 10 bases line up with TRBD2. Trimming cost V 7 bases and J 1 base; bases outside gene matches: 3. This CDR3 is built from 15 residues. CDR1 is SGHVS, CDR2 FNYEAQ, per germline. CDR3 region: CASTASGRNTGELFF. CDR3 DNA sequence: TGTGCCAGCACCGCTAGCGGGAGGAACACCGGGGAGCTGTTTTTT.

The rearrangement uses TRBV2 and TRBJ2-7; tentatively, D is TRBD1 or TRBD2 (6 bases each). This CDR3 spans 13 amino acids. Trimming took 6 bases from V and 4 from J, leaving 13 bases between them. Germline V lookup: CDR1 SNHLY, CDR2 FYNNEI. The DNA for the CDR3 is TGTGCCAGCAGGGCGGGACACAATTACGAGCAGTACTTC. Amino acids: CASRAGHNYEQYF.

The CDR3: CASGPGTGGRYQPQHF. DNA for the CDR3: TGTGCCAGCGGACCCGGGACAGGGGGCCGTTATCAGCCCCAGCATTTT. V is TRBV27 and J is TRBJ1-5, with 12 bases aligning to TRBD1. The CDR3 spans 16 residues. The germline V gene has CDR1 MNHEY and CDR2 SMNVEV (reference sequence). V lost 8 bases and J lost 5; bases outside the gene matches: 10.

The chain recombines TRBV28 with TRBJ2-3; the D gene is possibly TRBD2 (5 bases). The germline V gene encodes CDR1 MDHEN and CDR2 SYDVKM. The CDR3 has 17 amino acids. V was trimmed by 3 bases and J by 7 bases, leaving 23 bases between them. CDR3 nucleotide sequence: TGTGCCAGCAGTTTTAGGGCCGGGGAAACAGTGACCCATACGCAGTATTTT. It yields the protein CASSFRAGETVTHTQYF.

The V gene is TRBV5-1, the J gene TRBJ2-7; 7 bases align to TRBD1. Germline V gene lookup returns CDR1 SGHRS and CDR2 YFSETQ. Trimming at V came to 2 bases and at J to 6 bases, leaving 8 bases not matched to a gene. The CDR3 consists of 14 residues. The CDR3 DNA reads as TGCGCCAGCAGCTTACAGGGGAAGGTAGGCGAGCAGTACTTC. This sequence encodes CASSLQGKVGEQYF.

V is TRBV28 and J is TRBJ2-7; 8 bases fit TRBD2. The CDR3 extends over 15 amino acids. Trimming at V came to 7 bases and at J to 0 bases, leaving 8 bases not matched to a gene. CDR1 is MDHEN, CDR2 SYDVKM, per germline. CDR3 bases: TGTGCCAGCACCAGTAGCGGGACACTCTCCTACGAGCAGTACTTC. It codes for CASTSSGTLSYEQYF. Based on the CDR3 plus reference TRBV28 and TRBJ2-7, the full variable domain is DVKVTQSSRYLVKRTGEKVFLECVQDMDHENMFWYRQDPGLGLRLIYFSYDVKMKEKGDIPEGYSVSREKKERFSLILESASTNQTSMYLCASTSSGTLSYEQYFGPGTRLTVT.